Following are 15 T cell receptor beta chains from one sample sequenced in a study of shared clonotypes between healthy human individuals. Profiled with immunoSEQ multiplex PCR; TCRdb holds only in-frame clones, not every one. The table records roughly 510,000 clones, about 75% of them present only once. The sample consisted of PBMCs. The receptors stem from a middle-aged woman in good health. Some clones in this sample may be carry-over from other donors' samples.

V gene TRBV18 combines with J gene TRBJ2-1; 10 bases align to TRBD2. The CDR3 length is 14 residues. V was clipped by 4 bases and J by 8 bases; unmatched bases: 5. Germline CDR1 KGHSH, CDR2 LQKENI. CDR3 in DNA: TGTGCCAGCTCACTTGCCGGGACTAGCGATGAGCAGTTCTTC. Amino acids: CASSLAGTSDEQFF.

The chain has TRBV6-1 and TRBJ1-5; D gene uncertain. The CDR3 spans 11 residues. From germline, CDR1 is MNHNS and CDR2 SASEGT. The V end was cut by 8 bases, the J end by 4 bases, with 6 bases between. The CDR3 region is CASGTNQPQHF. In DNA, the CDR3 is TGTGCCAGCGGTACTAATCAGCCCCAGCATTTT.

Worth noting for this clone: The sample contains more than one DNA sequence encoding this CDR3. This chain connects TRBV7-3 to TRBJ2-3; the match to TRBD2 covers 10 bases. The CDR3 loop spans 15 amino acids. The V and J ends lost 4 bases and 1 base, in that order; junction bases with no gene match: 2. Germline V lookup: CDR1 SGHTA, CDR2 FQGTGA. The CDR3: CASSSSGSRTDTQYF. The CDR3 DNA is TGTGCCAGCAGCTCTAGCGGGAGTCGCACAGATACGCAGTATTTT.

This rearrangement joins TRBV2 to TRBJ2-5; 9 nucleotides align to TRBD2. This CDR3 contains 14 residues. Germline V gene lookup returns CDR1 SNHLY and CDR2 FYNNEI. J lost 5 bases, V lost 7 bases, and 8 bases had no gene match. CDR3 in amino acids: CASKGLAGKETQYF. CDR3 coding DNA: TGTGCCAGCAAGGGTCTAGCGGGGAAGGAGACCCAGTACTTC. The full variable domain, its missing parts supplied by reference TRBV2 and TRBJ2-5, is EPEVTQTPSHQVTQMGQEVILRCVPISNHLYFYWYRQILGQKVEFLVSFYNNEISEKSEIFDDQFSVERPDGSNFTLKIRSTKLEDSAMYFCASKGLAGKETQYFGPGTRLLVL.

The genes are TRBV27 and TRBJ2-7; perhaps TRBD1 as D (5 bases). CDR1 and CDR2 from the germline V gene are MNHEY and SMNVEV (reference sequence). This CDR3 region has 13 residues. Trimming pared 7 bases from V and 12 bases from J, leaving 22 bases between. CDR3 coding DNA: TGTGCCAGCAAGGAGCGCGCAGGACATCTACTGTACTTC. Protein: CASKERAGHLLYF.

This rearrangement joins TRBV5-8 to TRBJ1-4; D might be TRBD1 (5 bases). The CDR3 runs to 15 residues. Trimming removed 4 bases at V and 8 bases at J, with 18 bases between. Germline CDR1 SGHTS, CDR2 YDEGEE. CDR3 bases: TGTGCCAGCAGCATGGGACGACTGGGGCCAGAAAAACTGTTTTTT. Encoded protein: CASSMGRLGPEKLFF.

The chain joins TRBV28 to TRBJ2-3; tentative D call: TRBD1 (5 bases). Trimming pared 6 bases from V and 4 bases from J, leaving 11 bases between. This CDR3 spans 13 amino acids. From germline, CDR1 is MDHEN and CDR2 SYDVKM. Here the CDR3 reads CASRSGLSDTQYF. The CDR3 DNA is TGTGCCAGCAGATCAGGGTTATCAGATACGCAGTATTTT.

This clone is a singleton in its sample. The chain's CDR3 is CASRGVGETQYF. The CDR3 DNA is TGCGCCAGCAGAGGGGTGGGGGAGACCCAGTACTTC. This chain uses TRBV10-2 with TRBJ2-5; D is possibly TRBD1 (5 bases). Germline V gene sequence: CDR1 WSHSY, CDR2 SAAADI. The CDR3 contains 12 residues. V was trimmed by 6 bases and J by 5 bases, leaving 10 bases between them.

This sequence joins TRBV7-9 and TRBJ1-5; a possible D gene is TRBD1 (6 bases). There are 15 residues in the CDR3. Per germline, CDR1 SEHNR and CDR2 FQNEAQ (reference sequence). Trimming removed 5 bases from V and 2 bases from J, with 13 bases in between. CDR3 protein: CASSPRGSGNQPQHF. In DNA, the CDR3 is TGTGCCAGCAGCCCGAGGGGGTCGGGCAATCAGCCCCAGCATTTT.

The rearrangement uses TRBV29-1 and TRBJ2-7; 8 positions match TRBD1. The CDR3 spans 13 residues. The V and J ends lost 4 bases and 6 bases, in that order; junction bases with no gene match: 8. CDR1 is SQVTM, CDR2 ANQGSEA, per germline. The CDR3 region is CSVAGQGAGEQYF. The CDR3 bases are TGCAGCGTTGCTGGGCAGGGGGCTGGCGAGCAGTACTTC.

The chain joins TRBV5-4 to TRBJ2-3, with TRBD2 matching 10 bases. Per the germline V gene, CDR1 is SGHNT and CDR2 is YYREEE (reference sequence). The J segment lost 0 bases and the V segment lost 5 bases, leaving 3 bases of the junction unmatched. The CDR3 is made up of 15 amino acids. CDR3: CASRTSGPSTDTQYF. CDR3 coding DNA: TGTGCCAGCAGGACTAGCGGGCCTAGCACAGATACGCAGTATTTT.

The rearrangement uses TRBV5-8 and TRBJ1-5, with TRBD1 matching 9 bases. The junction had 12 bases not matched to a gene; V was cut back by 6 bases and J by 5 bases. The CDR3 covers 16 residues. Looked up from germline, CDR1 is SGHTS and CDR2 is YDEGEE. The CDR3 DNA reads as TGTGCCAGCAACCCGGGACAGGGCGGATGGGATCAGCCCCAGCATTTT. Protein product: CASNPGQGGWDQPQHF.

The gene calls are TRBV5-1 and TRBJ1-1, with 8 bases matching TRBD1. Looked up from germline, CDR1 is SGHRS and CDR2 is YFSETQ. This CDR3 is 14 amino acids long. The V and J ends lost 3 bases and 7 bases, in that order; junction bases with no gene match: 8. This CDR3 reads CASSSSNRGGEAFF. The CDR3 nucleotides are TGCGCCAGCAGCTCCTCGAACAGGGGGGGTGAAGCTTTCTTT.

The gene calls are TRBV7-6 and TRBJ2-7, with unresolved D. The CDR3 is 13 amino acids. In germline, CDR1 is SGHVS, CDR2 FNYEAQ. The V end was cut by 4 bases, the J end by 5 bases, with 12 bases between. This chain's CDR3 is CASSSSLGNEQYF. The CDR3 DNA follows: TGTGCCAGCAGCTCGTCTTTAGGGAACGAGCAGTACTTC.

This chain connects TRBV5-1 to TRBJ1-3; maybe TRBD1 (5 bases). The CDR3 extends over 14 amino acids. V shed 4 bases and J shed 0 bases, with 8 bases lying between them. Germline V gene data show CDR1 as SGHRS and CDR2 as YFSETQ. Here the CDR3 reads CASSETDSGNTIYF. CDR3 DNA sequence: TGCGCCAGCAGCGAGACAGACTCTGGAAACACCATATATTTT.